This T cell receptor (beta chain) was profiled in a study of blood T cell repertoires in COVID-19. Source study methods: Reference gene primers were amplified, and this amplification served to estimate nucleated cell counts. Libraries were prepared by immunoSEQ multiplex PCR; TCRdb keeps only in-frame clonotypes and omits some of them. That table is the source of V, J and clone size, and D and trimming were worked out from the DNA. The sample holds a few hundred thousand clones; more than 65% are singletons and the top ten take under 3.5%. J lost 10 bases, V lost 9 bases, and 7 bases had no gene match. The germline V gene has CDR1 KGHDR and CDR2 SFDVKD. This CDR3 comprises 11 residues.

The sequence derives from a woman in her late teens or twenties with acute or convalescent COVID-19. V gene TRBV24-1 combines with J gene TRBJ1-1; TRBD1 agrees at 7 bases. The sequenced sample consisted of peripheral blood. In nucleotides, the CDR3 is TGTGCCACCCAGGGGGACGGTTTAGCTTTCTTT. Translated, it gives CATQGDGLAFF.